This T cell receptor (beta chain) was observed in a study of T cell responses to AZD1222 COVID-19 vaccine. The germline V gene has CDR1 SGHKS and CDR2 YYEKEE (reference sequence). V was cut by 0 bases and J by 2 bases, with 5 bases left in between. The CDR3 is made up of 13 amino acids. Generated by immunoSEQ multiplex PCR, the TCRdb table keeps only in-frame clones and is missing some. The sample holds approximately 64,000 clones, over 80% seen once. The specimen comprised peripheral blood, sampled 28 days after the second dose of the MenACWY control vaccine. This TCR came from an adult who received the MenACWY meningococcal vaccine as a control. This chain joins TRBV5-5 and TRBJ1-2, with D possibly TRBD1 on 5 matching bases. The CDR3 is CASSLGGNYGYTF. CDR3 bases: TGTGCCAGCAGCTTGGGGGGGAACTATGGCTACACCTTC.